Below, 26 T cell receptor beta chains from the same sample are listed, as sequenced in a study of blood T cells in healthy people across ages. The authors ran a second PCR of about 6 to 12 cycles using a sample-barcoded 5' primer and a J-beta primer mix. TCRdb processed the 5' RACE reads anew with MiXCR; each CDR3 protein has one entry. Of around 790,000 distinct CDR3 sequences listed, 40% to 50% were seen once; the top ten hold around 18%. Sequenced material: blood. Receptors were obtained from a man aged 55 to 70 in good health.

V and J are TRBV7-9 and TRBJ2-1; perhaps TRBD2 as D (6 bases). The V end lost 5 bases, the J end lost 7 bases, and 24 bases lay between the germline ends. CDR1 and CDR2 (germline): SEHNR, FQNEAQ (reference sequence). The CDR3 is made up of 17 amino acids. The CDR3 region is CASSPAEDGGNLNEQFF. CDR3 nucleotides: TGTGCCAGCAGCCCCGCAGAGGACGGGGGAAACTTGAATGAGCAGTTCTTC.

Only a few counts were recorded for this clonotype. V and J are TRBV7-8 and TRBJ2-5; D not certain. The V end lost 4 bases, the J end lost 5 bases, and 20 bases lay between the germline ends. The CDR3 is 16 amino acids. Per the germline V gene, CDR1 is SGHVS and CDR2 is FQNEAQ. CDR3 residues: CASSSIWGSYGETQYF. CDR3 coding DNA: TGTGCCAGCAGCTCGATTTGGGGTTCCTATGGCGAGACCCAGTACTTC.

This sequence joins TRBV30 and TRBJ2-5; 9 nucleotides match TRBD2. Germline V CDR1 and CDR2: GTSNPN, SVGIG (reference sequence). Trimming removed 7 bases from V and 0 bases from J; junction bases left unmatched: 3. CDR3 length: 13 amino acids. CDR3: CASTSGYQETQYF. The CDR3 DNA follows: TGTGCCTCGACTAGCGGCTACCAAGAGACCCAGTACTTC.

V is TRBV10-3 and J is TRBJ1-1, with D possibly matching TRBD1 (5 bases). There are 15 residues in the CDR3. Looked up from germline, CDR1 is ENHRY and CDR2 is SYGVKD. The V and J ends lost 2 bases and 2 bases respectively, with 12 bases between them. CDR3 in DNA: TGTGCCATCAGTGAGGTGGGACGGTTAAACACTGAAGCTTTCTTT. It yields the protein CAISEVGRLNTEAFF.

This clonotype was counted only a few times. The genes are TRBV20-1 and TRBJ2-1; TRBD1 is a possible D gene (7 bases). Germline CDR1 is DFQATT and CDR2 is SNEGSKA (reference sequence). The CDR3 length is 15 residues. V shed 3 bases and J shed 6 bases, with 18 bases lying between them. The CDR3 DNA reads TGCAGTGCTAGGTCGGCAGGGGGAGCGGGCAATGAGCAGTTCTTC. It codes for CSARSAGGAGNEQFF.

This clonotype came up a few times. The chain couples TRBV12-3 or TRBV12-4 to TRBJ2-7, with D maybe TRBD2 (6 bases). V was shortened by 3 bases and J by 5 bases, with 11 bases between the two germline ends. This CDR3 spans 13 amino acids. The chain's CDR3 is CASSLGEVNEQYF. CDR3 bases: TGTGCCAGCAGTTTGGGGGAGGTGAACGAGCAGTACTTC.

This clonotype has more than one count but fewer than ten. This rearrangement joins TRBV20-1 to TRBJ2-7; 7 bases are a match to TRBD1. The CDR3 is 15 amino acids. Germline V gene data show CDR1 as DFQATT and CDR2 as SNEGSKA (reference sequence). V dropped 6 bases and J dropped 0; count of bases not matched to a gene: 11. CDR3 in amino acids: CSANRGQSSSYEQYF. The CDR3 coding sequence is TGCAGTGCAAATAGGGGGCAGTCCTCCTCCTACGAGCAGTACTTC.

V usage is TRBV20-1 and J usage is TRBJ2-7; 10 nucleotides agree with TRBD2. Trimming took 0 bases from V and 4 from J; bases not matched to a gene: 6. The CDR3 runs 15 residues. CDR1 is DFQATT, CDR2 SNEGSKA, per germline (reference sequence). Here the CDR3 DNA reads TGCAGTGCTAGAGATCTGGCTAGCGGGGGATACGAGCAGTACTTC. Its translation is CSARDLASGGYEQYF.

The CDR3 sequence: CASSLKGVVFVADTQYF. In DNA, the CDR3 is TGTGCCAGCAGTTTAAAGGGAGTCGTTTTCGTAGCAGATACGCAGTATTTT. This sequence joins TRBV27 and TRBJ2-3; the D gene is possibly TRBD2 (5 bases). Germline CDR1 is MNHEY and CDR2 is SMNVEV (reference sequence). The CDR3 loop spans 17 amino acids. V shed 2 bases and J shed 4 bases, with 19 bases lying between them.

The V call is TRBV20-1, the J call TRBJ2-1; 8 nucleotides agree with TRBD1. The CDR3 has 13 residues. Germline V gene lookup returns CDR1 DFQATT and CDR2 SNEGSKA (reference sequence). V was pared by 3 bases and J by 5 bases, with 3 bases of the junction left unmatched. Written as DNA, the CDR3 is TGCAGTGCTAGGACAGGGGAAAACAATGAGCAGTTCTTC. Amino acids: CSARTGENNEQFF.

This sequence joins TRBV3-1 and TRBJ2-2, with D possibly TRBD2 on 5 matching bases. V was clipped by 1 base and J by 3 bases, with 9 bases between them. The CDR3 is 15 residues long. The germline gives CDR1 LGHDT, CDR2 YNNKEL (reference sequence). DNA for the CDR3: TGTGCCAGCAGCCAAGTCGGAGGTGACACCGGGGAGCTGTTTTTT. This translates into CASSQVGGDTGELFF.

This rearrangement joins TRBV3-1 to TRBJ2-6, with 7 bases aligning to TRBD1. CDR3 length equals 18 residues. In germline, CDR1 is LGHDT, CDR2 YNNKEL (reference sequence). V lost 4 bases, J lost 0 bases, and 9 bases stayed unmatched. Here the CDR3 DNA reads TGTGCCAGCAGCCGTCAAGGGGGCGCTCTCTCTGGGGCCAACGTCCTGACTTTC. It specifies CASSRQGGALSGANVLTF. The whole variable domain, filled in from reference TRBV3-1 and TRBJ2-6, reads DTAVSQTPKYLVTQMGNDKSIKCEQNLGHDTMYWYKQDSKKFLKIMFSYNNKELIINETVPNRFSPKSPDKAHLNLHINSLELGDSAVYFCASSRQGGALSGANVLTFGAGSRLTVL.

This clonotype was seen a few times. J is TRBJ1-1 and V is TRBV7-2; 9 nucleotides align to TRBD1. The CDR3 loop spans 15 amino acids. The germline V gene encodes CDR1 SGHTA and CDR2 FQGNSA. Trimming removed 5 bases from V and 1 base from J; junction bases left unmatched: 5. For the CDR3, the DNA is TGTGCCAGCAGCATCACGGGACAGGGGAACACTGAAGCTTTCTTT. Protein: CASSITGQGNTEAFF.

The CDR3 DNA is TGTGCCATCGATGGGGCTAGCGGGGGGCCCGTTGATTGGTCCCAGTACTTC. It specifies CAIDGASGGPVDWSQYF. The chain links TRBV7-9 to TRBJ2-5; TRBD2 aligns across 11 bases. CDR1 and CDR2 from the germline V gene are SEHNR and FQNEAQ (reference sequence). The CDR3 loop spans 17 amino acids. After removal of 10 bases from V and 9 bases from J, the junction contained 22 bases not matched to a gene.

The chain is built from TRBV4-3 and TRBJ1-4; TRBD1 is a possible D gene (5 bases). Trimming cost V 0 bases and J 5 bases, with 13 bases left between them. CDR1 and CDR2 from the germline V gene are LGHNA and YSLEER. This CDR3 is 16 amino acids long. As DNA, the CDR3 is TGCGCCAGCAGCCAAGAACCGGGACTCTCAAATGAAAAACTGTTTTTT. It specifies CASSQEPGLSNEKLFF.

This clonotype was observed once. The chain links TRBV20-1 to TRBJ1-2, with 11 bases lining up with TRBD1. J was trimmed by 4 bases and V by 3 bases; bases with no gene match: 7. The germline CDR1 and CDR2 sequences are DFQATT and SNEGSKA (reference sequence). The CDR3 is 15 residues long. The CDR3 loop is CSASETGTGGYGYTF. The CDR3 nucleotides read TGCAGTGCTAGCGAAACCGGGACAGGGGGCTATGGCTACACCTTC.

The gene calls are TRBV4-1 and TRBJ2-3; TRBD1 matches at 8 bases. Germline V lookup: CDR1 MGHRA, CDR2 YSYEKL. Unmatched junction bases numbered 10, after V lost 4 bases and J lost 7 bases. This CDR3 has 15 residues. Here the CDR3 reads CASSPQTGALNTQYF. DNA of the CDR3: TGCGCCAGCAGCCCCCAGACAGGGGCGCTGAATACGCAGTATTTT.

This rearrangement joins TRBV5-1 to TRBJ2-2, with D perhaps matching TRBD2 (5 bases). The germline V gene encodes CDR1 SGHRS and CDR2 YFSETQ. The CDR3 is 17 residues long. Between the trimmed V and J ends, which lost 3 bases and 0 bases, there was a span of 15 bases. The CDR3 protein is CASSSPTGITNTGELFF. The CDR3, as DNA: TGCGCCAGCAGCTCCCCCACCGGGATCACGAACACCGGGGAGCTGTTTTTT.

The CDR3: CASSDRWTGELFF. Written as DNA, the CDR3 is TGTGCCAGCAGTGACCGTTGGACCGGGGAGCTGTTTTTT. The J gene is TRBJ2-2, the V gene TRBV2; D uncertain. Per the germline V gene, CDR1 is SNHLY and CDR2 is FYNNEI. V was shortened by 3 bases and J by 5 bases, with 7 bases between the two germline ends. The CDR3 contains 13 residues.

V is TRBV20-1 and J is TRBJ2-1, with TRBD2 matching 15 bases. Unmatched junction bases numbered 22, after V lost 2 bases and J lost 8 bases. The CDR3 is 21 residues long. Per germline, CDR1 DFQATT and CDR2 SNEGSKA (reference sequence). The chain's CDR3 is CSARRAVPGLAGGTTRDEQFF. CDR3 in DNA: TGCAGTGCTAGAAGGGCGGTCCCGGGACTAGCGGGGGGAACGACACGGGATGAGCAGTTCTTC.

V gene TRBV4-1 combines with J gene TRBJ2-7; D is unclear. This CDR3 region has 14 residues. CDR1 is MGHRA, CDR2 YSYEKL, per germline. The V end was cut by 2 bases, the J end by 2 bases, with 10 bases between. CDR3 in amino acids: CASSQILATYEQYF. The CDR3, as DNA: TGCGCCAGCAGCCAAATTCTGGCCACCTACGAGCAGTACTTC.

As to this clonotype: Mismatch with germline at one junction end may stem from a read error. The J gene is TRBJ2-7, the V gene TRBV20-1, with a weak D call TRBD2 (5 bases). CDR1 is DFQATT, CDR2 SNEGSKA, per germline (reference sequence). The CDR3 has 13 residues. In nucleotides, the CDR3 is TGCGGTGCTAGCCGTAAGGCAGGATACGAGCAGTACTTC. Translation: CGASRKAGYEQYF.

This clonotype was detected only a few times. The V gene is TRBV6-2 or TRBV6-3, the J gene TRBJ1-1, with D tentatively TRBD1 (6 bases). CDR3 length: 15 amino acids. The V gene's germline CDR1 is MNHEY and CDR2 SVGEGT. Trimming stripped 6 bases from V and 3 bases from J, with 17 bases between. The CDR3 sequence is CASRVIPRGDTEAFF. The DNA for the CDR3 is TGTGCCAGCAGAGTTATTCCCAGGGGCGACACTGAAGCTTTCTTT.

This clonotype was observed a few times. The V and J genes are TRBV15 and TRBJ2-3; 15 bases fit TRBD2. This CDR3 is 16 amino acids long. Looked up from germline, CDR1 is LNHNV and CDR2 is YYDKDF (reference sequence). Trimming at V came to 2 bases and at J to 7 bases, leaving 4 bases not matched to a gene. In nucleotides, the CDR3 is TGTGCCACCAGCAGAAGGACTAGCGGGGGGGTTTATACGCAGTATTTT. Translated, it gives CATSRRTSGGVYTQYF.

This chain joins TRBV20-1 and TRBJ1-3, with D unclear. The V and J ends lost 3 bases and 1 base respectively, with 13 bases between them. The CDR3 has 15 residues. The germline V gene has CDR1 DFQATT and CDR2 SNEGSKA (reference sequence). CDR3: CSASQVEDSGNTIYF. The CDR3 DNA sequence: TGCAGTGCTAGTCAGGTTGAGGATTCTGGAAACACCATATATTTT.

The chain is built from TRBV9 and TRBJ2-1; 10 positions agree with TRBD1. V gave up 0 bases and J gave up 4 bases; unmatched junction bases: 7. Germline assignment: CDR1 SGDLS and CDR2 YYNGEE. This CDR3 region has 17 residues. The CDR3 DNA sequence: TGTGCCAGCAGCGTAGCCGGGACAGGGGTTGGTTACAATGAGCAGTTCTTC. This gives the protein CASSVAGTGVGYNEQFF.